The present TCR delta chain was sequenced within a study of gamma-delta chains in newborns, infants, children (dated by TCRdb to about 2019). Context from the whole study: According to the study title, microbial exposure causes polyclonal expansion of innate gammadelta T cells right after birth. Right after human newborns were born, the researchers looked at the way microbial exposure shaped their populations of innate gammadelta T cells.

There are a few counts of this clone. Its antigen is unknown. Just one base apart from a much larger clone, this may be a read error. The sample was run on an Illumina MiSeq. After TCRdb called clones again from the public reads with CATT, rows with identical DNA were merged. The sample profile shows 6,400 or so delta-chain clones; roughly 0.7% of them were found once. Roughly 15% of the sample belongs to the ten largest clones. The V end loses 0 bases and the J end loses 1 base, and a stretch of 11 bases separates them. CDR1 and CDR2 are drawn from the germline V gene: GEAIGNYY, EKD. The CDR3 spans 15 residues, from the cysteine through the phenylalanine. Left in the record is the CDR3 DNA by itself, 45 bases read in frame from the first base.

The receptor's source is a child who was a newborn, infant or young child, either healthy, febrile or measles-vaccinated (not recorded which). Sequenced: blood. The chain employs TRDV2 and TRDJ1, and possibly TRDD3, on 6 matching bases. The DNA sequence is TGTGCCTGTGACACCGTGGGGGGCGGCACCGATAAACTCATCTTT. Translated, it reads CACDTVGGGTDKLIF.